These T cell receptor beta chains were read from a single sample in a study of shared clonotypes between healthy human individuals. Here immunoSEQ multiplex PCR was the method, and the copy in TCRdb shows in-frame clones only, minus some. The table lists more than 2,000,000 clones, approximately 94% of them singletons, with about 0.13% in the top ten. Specimen: naive CD4+ T cells sorted from blood. These receptors were taken from a man aged 18 to 30 in good health. CDR3s include the opening cysteine and the closing phenylalanine or tryptophan. Fields, in order: J gene, V gene, clone size, D gene, CDR3 protein, CDR3 DNA. The D gene is left open where the match is weak. Some rows have no size entry. The others give once, few or many, or a class for an expanded clone.

j_call: TRBJ1-1
v_call: TRBV9
clone_size: -
d_call: -
cdr3_aa: CASSLRPSWGNTEAFF
cdr3_nt: TGTGCCAGCAGCCTGAGACCTAGCTGGGGGAACACTGAAGCTTTCTTT

j_call: TRBJ2-2
v_call: TRBV5-1
clone_size: -
d_call: -
cdr3_aa: CASGPGATDTGELFF
cdr3_nt: TGCGCCAGCGGCCCGGGGGCAACTGACACCGGGGAGCTGTTTTTT

j_call: TRBJ1-5
v_call: TRBV5-1
clone_size: -
d_call: TRBD1
cdr3_aa: CASSPEGAGNQPQHF
cdr3_nt: TGCGCCAGCAGTCCCGAGGGGGCTGGCAATCAGCCCCAGCATTTT

j_call: TRBJ2-2
v_call: TRBV18
clone_size: -
d_call: -
cdr3_aa: CASSPRRVTGELFF
cdr3_nt: TGTGCCAGCTCACCACGACGCGTCACCGGGGAGCTGTTTTTT

j_call: TRBJ1-1
v_call: TRBV27
clone_size: -
d_call: -
cdr3_aa: CASSSGMNTEAFF
cdr3_nt: TGTGCCAGCAGTTCCGGGATGAACACTGAAGCTTTCTTT

j_call: TRBJ1-2
v_call: TRBV28
clone_size: -
d_call: TRBD1
cdr3_aa: CASSDREGYGYTF
cdr3_nt: TGTGCCAGCAGTGACAGGGAGGGCTATGGCTACACCTTC

j_call: TRBJ2-7
v_call: TRBV11-2
clone_size: -
d_call: -
cdr3_aa: CASSSLRETAYEQYF
cdr3_nt: TGTGCCAGCAGTTCCCTTAGGGAGACAGCCTACGAGCAGTACTTC

j_call: TRBJ1-2
v_call: TRBV10-3
clone_size: -
d_call: -
cdr3_aa: CAISEAGTYGYTF
cdr3_nt: TGTGCCATCAGTGAGGCAGGGACCTATGGCTACACCTTC

j_call: TRBJ2-6
v_call: TRBV4-3
clone_size: -
d_call: TRBD1
cdr3_aa: CASSPGQASAGANVLTF
cdr3_nt: TGCGCCAGCAGCCCAGGACAGGCCAGTGCGGGGGCCAACGTCCTGACTTTC

j_call: TRBJ1-5
v_call: TRBV27
clone_size: -
d_call: TRBD1
cdr3_aa: CASSFRGQLERNQPQHF
cdr3_nt: TGTGCCAGCAGTTTCAGGGGGCAGCTTGAGCGCAATCAGCCCCAGCATTTT

j_call: TRBJ2-3
v_call: TRBV14
clone_size: -
d_call: -
cdr3_aa: CASSHLLGTDTQYF
cdr3_nt: TGTGCCAGCAGCCACTTGCTAGGTACAGATACGCAGTATTTT

j_call: TRBJ1-5
v_call: TRBV6-1
clone_size: few
d_call: -
cdr3_aa: CASSPAGVSNQPQHF
cdr3_nt: TGTGCCAGCAGTCCCGCAGGGGTTAGCAATCAGCCCCAGCATTTT

j_call: TRBJ2-5
v_call: TRBV5-4
clone_size: -
d_call: TRBD2
cdr3_aa: CASSPPGTSGAGTQYF
cdr3_nt: TGTGCCAGCAGCCCGCCCGGGACTAGCGGGGCGGGGACCCAGTACTTC

j_call: TRBJ2-2
v_call: TRBV7-9
clone_size: -
d_call: TRBD2
cdr3_aa: CASSLYGTSQYDGELFF
cdr3_nt: TGTGCCAGCAGCCTTTACGGGACTAGCCAATATGACGGGGAGCTGTTTTTT

j_call: TRBJ1-5
v_call: TRBV5-1
clone_size: -
d_call: -
cdr3_aa: CASSPGEVNQPQHF
cdr3_nt: TGCGCCAGCAGCCCCGGGGAAGTTAATCAGCCCCAGCATTTT

j_call: TRBJ2-3
v_call: TRBV11-2
clone_size: -
d_call: -
cdr3_aa: CASSPGPIRTQYF
cdr3_nt: TGTGCCAGCAGCCCCGGGCCGATAAGAACGCAGTATTTT

j_call: TRBJ2-2
v_call: TRBV4-2
clone_size: -
d_call: TRBD1
cdr3_aa: CASSQGQGTAGELFF
cdr3_nt: TGTGCCAGCAGCCAAGGACAGGGGACGGCCGGGGAGCTGTTTTTT

j_call: TRBJ2-7
v_call: TRBV7-6
clone_size: -
d_call: TRBD1
cdr3_aa: CASSLRTGGYEQYF
cdr3_nt: TGTGCCAGCAGCTTACGTACAGGGGGCTACGAGCAGTACTTC

j_call: TRBJ1-5
v_call: TRBV28
clone_size: -
d_call: -
cdr3_aa: CASSFGAGNQPQHF
cdr3_nt: TGTGCCAGCAGTTTTGGAGCAGGCAATCAGCCCCAGCATTTT

j_call: TRBJ2-7
v_call: TRBV11-2
clone_size: once
d_call: TRBD2
cdr3_aa: CASSLVASGNLYEQYF
cdr3_nt: TGTGCCAGCAGCTTAGTTGCTAGCGGGAACCTCTACGAGCAGTACTTC

j_call: TRBJ2-7
v_call: TRBV7-8
clone_size: -
d_call: -
cdr3_aa: CASSLIPGSYEQYF
cdr3_nt: TGTGCCAGCAGCTTAATCCCAGGCTCCTACGAGCAGTACTTC

j_call: TRBJ2-3
v_call: TRBV14
clone_size: -
d_call: -
cdr3_aa: CASSQDPADTDTQYF
cdr3_nt: TGTGCCAGCAGCCAAGATCCTGCAGACACAGATACGCAGTATTTT

j_call: TRBJ2-1
v_call: TRBV5-4
clone_size: -
d_call: TRBD2
cdr3_aa: CASSLGGLAGVGNEQFF
cdr3_nt: TGTGCCAGCAGCTTGGGAGGACTAGCGGGAGTTGGCAATGAGCAGTTCTTC

j_call: TRBJ2-1
v_call: TRBV10-1
clone_size: -
d_call: TRBD2
cdr3_aa: CASSGGTSGRFDEQFF
cdr3_nt: TGCGCCAGCAGTGGGGGGACTAGCGGGAGATTCGATGAGCAGTTCTTC

j_call: TRBJ2-7
v_call: TRBV5-8
clone_size: -
d_call: TRBD1
cdr3_aa: CASSFLKQGPPYEQYF
cdr3_nt: TGTGCCAGCAGCTTTTTGAAACAGGGGCCTCCCTACGAGCAGTACTTC

j_call: TRBJ2-7
v_call: TRBV30
clone_size: -
d_call: -
cdr3_aa: CAWSVVGARTYEQYF
cdr3_nt: TGTGCCTGGAGTGTCGTGGGGGCCAGAACCTACGAGCAGTACTTC

j_call: TRBJ1-5
v_call: TRBV19
clone_size: -
d_call: -
cdr3_aa: CASSTLRNSNQPQHF
cdr3_nt: TGTGCCAGTAGTACACTACGAAATAGCAATCAGCCCCAGCATTTT

j_call: TRBJ2-5
v_call: TRBV30
clone_size: -
d_call: TRBD1
cdr3_aa: CAWNRDRKETQYF
cdr3_nt: TGTGCCTGGAACCGGGACAGAAAAGAGACCCAGTACTTC

j_call: TRBJ1-2
v_call: TRBV7-9
clone_size: -
d_call: -
cdr3_aa: CASSLAPQGRGYTF
cdr3_nt: TGTGCCAGCAGCTTAGCGCCGCAGGGTCGGGGCTACACCTTC

j_call: TRBJ2-2
v_call: TRBV9
clone_size: -
d_call: TRBD2
cdr3_aa: CASSVTSGGANTGELFF
cdr3_nt: TGTGCCAGCAGCGTAACTAGCGGGGGCGCGAACACCGGGGAGCTGTTTTTT

j_call: TRBJ1-2
v_call: TRBV30
clone_size: -
d_call: TRBD1
cdr3_aa: CAWSLYLTSGQNYGYTF
cdr3_nt: TGTGCCTGGAGCCTATACCTTACCTCGGGACAGAACTATGGCTACACCTTC

j_call: TRBJ2-3
v_call: TRBV7-9
clone_size: -
d_call: -
cdr3_aa: CASSRLGGTDTQYF
cdr3_nt: TGTGCCAGCAGCCGGTTGGGCGGCACAGATACGCAGTATTTT

j_call: TRBJ1-2
v_call: TRBV5-1
clone_size: -
d_call: TRBD1
cdr3_aa: CASSKTGGDGYTF
cdr3_nt: TGCGCCAGCAGCAAGACAGGGGGAGATGGCTACACCTTC

j_call: TRBJ2-5
v_call: TRBV20-1
clone_size: -
d_call: -
cdr3_aa: CSARPQETQYF
cdr3_nt: TGCAGTGCTAGACCCCAAGAGACCCAGTACTTC

j_call: TRBJ2-5
v_call: TRBV4-1
clone_size: -
d_call: -
cdr3_aa: CASSQGSSGQETQYF
cdr3_nt: TGCGCCAGCAGCCAAGGGTCTTCGGGGCAAGAGACCCAGTACTTC

j_call: TRBJ1-5
v_call: TRBV7-8
clone_size: few
d_call: -
cdr3_aa: CASSLSTGQGPQHF
cdr3_nt: TGTGCCAGCAGTCTCTCGACAGGTCAGGGGCCCCAGCATTTT

j_call: TRBJ2-2
v_call: TRBV5-1
clone_size: -
d_call: TRBD2
cdr3_aa: CASSLTSGSTSGELFF
cdr3_nt: TGCGCCAGCAGCCTGACTAGCGGGAGCACATCCGGGGAGCTGTTTTTT

j_call: TRBJ1-1
v_call: TRBV19
clone_size: -
d_call: -
cdr3_aa: CASSSGLNTEAFF
cdr3_nt: TGTGCCAGTAGTAGTGGCTTGAACACTGAAGCTTTCTTT

j_call: TRBJ2-2
v_call: TRBV11-2
clone_size: -
d_call: TRBD1
cdr3_aa: CASSLGVFGTGVGELFF
cdr3_nt: TGTGCCAGCAGCTTAGGCGTATTCGGGACAGGGGTCGGGGAGCTGTTTTTT

j_call: TRBJ1-5
v_call: TRBV6-5
clone_size: -
d_call: -
cdr3_aa: CATWGESGQPQHF
cdr3_nt: TGTGCCACATGGGGGGAGAGTGGTCAGCCCCAGCATTTT

j_call: TRBJ2-6
v_call: TRBV21-1
clone_size: -
d_call: -
cdr3_aa: CASSKEPGQGAAGANVLTF
cdr3_nt: TGTGCCAGCAGCAAAGAACCGGGACAGGGGGCCGCTGGGGCCAACGTCCTGACTTTC

j_call: TRBJ2-2
v_call: TRBV5-1
clone_size: few
d_call: -
cdr3_aa: CASSLAASGELFF
cdr3_nt: TGCGCCAGCAGCTTGGCCGCGTCCGGGGAGCTGTTTTTT

j_call: TRBJ1-5
v_call: TRBV11-2
clone_size: -
d_call: -
cdr3_aa: CASSLGGIDQHF
cdr3_nt: TGTGCCAGCAGCTTGGGGGGCATAGACCAGCATTTT

j_call: TRBJ2-1
v_call: TRBV30
clone_size: once
d_call: -
cdr3_aa: CAWSGLSNEQFF
cdr3_nt: TGTGCCTGGAGCGGACTTTCCAATGAGCAGTTCTTC

j_call: TRBJ1-3
v_call: TRBV6-5
clone_size: once
d_call: -
cdr3_aa: CASSQGNTIYF
cdr3_nt: TGTGCCAGCAGTCAGGGCAACACCATATATTTT

j_call: TRBJ2-7
v_call: TRBV4-2
clone_size: -
d_call: -
cdr3_aa: CASSQEGSRGQLGSYEQYF
cdr3_nt: TGTGCCAGCAGCCAAGAGGGTTCCCGCGGACAGCTAGGCTCCTACGAGCAGTACTTC

j_call: TRBJ1-6
v_call: TRBV6-5
clone_size: few
d_call: -
cdr3_aa: CASSYSPGGPLHF
cdr3_nt: TGTGCCAGCAGTTACTCGCCTGGTGGGCCCCTCCACTTT

j_call: TRBJ2-7
v_call: TRBV2
clone_size: -
d_call: -
cdr3_aa: CASRDKLYEQYF
cdr3_nt: TGTGCCAGCAGGGACAAATTATACGAGCAGTACTTC

j_call: TRBJ1-6
v_call: TRBV7-9
clone_size: -
d_call: -
cdr3_aa: CASSLDVNSPLHF
cdr3_nt: TGTGCCAGCAGCTTAGATGTTAATTCACCCCTCCACTTT

j_call: TRBJ2-1
v_call: TRBV7-9
clone_size: once
d_call: -
cdr3_aa: CASSLTGSDEQFF
cdr3_nt: TGTGCCAGCAGCTTAACCGGGTCAGATGAGCAGTTCTTC

j_call: TRBJ2-7
v_call: TRBV23-1
clone_size: -
d_call: -
cdr3_aa: CASSWGKGPYEQYF
cdr3_nt: TGCGCCAGCAGCTGGGGCAAGGGCCCCTACGAGCAGTACTTC

j_call: TRBJ2-2
v_call: TRBV4-3
clone_size: -
d_call: -
cdr3_aa: CASSLLTGELFF
cdr3_nt: TGCGCCAGCAGCCTTCTTACCGGGGAGCTGTTTTTT

j_call: TRBJ2-3
v_call: TRBV5-4
clone_size: -
d_call: TRBD2
cdr3_aa: CASRSSSGTGTDTQYF
cdr3_nt: TGTGCCAGCAGGTCATCTAGCGGGACGGGCACAGATACGCAGTATTTT

j_call: TRBJ1-2
v_call: TRBV6-5
clone_size: -
d_call: -
cdr3_aa: CASSYWVTGYTF
cdr3_nt: TGTGCCAGCAGTTACTGGGTTACTGGCTACACCTTC

j_call: TRBJ2-7
v_call: TRBV2
clone_size: -
d_call: -
cdr3_aa: CASSVQGHSYEQYF
cdr3_nt: TGTGCCAGCAGTGTACAGGGCCACTCCTACGAGCAGTACTTC

j_call: TRBJ1-2
v_call: TRBV7-2
clone_size: -
d_call: TRBD1
cdr3_aa: CASSSVGQGNYGYTF
cdr3_nt: TGTGCCAGCAGCTCCGTTGGACAGGGAAACTATGGCTACACCTTC

j_call: TRBJ2-1
v_call: TRBV6-1
clone_size: -
d_call: -
cdr3_aa: CASIWWNNEQFF
cdr3_nt: TGTGCCAGCATTTGGTGGAACAATGAGCAGTTCTTC